This T cell receptor (beta chain) was recorded in a study of Ad26.COV2.S vaccination and SARS-CoV-2 variants. Germline CDR1 PRHDT, CDR2 FYEKMQ (reference sequence). With 0 bases clipped from V and 4 bases from J, the junction kept 7 bases outside the gene matches. This CDR3 has 17 residues. Clones were read by immunoSEQ multiplex PCR, and TCRdb kept only the in-frame ones, dropping some. The sample shows more than 150,000 clones, around nine tenths of them seen only once. Regarding this clone: Its antigen is undetermined.

Regarding the study as a whole: Vaccinated and placebo-treated recipients had similar non-spike TCR breadth.

The input for sequencing was peripheral blood, taken after recovery from COVID-19. The chain carries TRBV13 and TRBJ1-2, with 11 bases aligning to TRBD1. The sequence derives from a human donor who had recovered from COVID-19. CDR3: CASSLGHGDRGFYGYTF. The DNA of the CDR3 is TGTGCCAGCAGCTTAGGCCATGGGGACAGGGGGTTCTATGGCTACACCTTC.